This passage covers 27 T cell receptor beta chains from one sample sequenced in a study of cytomegalovirus exposure and HLA in healthy donors. The PCR employed 60 Vbeta primers together with 13 Jbeta primers. Clones were read by immunoSEQ multiplex PCR, and TCRdb kept only the in-frame ones, dropping some. This table has more than 50,000 clones, 60% to 80% appearing once. Sequences were obtained from PBMCs. These receptors were obtained from a female donor in good health and CMV-seronegative.

The chain joins TRBV5-6 to TRBJ1-6; D is unclear. The CDR3 contains 14 residues. The V end was cut by 3 bases, the J end by 7 bases, with 11 bases between. Germline values: CDR1 SGHDT, CDR2 YYEEEE. The chain's CDR3 is CASSWTLQNSPLHF. The CDR3 DNA reads TGTGCCAGCAGCTGGACTTTACAGAATTCACCCCTCCACTTT.

The table lists this clone with a count of one. The chain combines TRBV18 with TRBJ2-7, with 7 bases aligning to TRBD2. The CDR3 is made up of 15 amino acids. The germline V gene has CDR1 KGHSH and CDR2 LQKENI. V was clipped by 1 base and J by 2 bases; unmatched bases: 5. CDR3 in DNA: TGTGCCAGCTCACCACAGACCACTAGCGCCTACGAGCAGTACTTC. It translates to CASSPQTTSAYEQYF.

This clone occurred a few times. The CDR3 DNA follows: TGTGCCAGCAGTGAAGGGATCGGGGGAGCCTACGAGCAGTACTTC. Translation: CASSEGIGGAYEQYF. The chain joins TRBV2 to TRBJ2-5; D is possibly TRBD2 (6 bases). The J call may be mistaken, given a closer DNA end match to TRBJ2-7. This CDR3 has 15 residues. Looked up from germline, CDR1 is SNHLY and CDR2 is FYNNEI.

This clone was observed a few times. The rearrangement joins TRBV4-1 to TRBJ2-2, with a possible D match to TRBD2 (7 bases). Trimming removed 0 bases at V and 6 bases at J, with 23 bases between. Germline V CDR1 and CDR2: MGHRA, YSYEKL. This CDR3 spans 19 amino acids. The chain's CDR3 is CASSQERGGVGVTAGELFF. CDR3 DNA: TGCGCCAGCAGCCAAGAAAGGGGGGGGGTTGGTGTGACAGCCGGGGAGCTGTTTTTT.

V is TRBV14 and J is TRBJ2-1; the match to TRBD2 covers 12 bases. The CDR3 length is 16 residues. Trimming took 4 bases from V and 4 from J; bases not matched to a gene: 5. The germline V gene encodes CDR1 SGHDN and CDR2 FVKESK. For the CDR3, the DNA is TGTGCCAGCAGCCCACTCGGACTAGCGGGGTACAATGAGCAGTTCTTC. Its protein product is CASSPLGLAGYNEQFF.

The chain uses TRBV4-2 and TRBJ2-3, with 8 bases lining up with TRBD2. The CDR3 is made up of 14 amino acids. The germline CDR1 and CDR2 sequences are LGHNA and YNFKEQ. The V gene end was trimmed by 5 bases and the J gene end by 8 bases; junction bases not matched to a gene: 9. DNA of the CDR3: TGTGCCAGCAGCTGGGACTCTAGCGGGCGTACGCAGTATTTT. This codes for CASSWDSSGRTQYF.

CDR3 DNA: TGTGCCAGCAGCTTGGTGTCGGCAGGGGCACTCATCAACTATGGCTACACCTTC. Protein sequence: CASSLVSAGALINYGYTF. This chain links TRBV5-6 with TRBJ1-2, with a tentative D call TRBD1 (6 bases). Trimming left V 0 bases short and J 2 bases short, with 20 bases between. The CDR3 contains 18 residues. CDR1 and CDR2 from the germline V gene are SGHDT and YYEEEE.

The chain employs TRBV7-9 and TRBJ2-5; 11 nucleotides agree with TRBD2. The end of the DNA is better explained by TRBJ2-7, so the J call may be wrong. The CDR3 extends over 13 amino acids. The V gene's germline CDR1 is SEHNR and CDR2 FQNEAQ (reference sequence). The CDR3 protein is CASSTSGGYEQYF. The CDR3 nucleotides are TGTGCCAGCTCTACTAGCGGGGGCTACGAGCAGTACTTC.

The chain links TRBV10-3 to TRBJ1-2, with a weak D call TRBD1 (6 bases). The CDR3 consists of 13 residues. Trimming shortened V by 3 bases and J by 3 bases, and 8 bases separated the two germline ends. Germline V gene lookup returns CDR1 ENHRY and CDR2 SYGVKD. Written as DNA, the CDR3 is TGTGCCATCAGTGAAAACAGGGACTATGGCTACACCTTC. It encodes CAISENRDYGYTF.

The chain couples TRBV7-9 to TRBJ1-4, with a tentative D call TRBD1 (6 bases). The length of the CDR3 is 16 residues. Per the germline V gene, CDR1 is SEHNR and CDR2 is FQNEAQ (reference sequence). V lost 1 base to trimming and J lost 8 bases, with 17 bases between them. Here the CDR3 reads CASSLGAGVGREKLFF. In DNA, the CDR3 is TGTGCCAGCAGCTTAGGGGCAGGGGTAGGGCGCGAAAAACTGTTTTTT. The entire variable domain, with the rest obtained from reference TRBV7-9 and TRBJ1-4, is as follows: DTGVSQNPRHKITKRGQNVTFRCDPISEHNRLYWYRQTLGQGPEFLTYFQNEAQLEKSRLLSDRFSAERPKGSFSTLEIQRTEQGDSAMYLCASSLGAGVGREKLFFGSGTQLSVL.

The chain uses TRBV6-6 and TRBJ2-7; possible D gene TRBD1, 6 bases. The CDR3 totals 11 residues. V gave up 7 bases and J gave up 7 bases, with 11 bases separating them. Germline values: CDR1 MNHNY, CDR2 SVGAGI (reference sequence). The CDR3 sequence is CASIRGNEQYF. The CDR3 DNA is TGTGCCAGCATCAGGGGAAATGAGCAGTACTTC.

This clone has more than one count but fewer than ten. This chain links TRBV5-6 with TRBJ2-7, with TRBD1 matching over 10 bases. V lost 5 bases and J lost 4; bases outside the gene matches: 6. Germline CDR1 and CDR2: SGHDT and YYEEEE. The CDR3 is 14 residues long. CDR3: CASSPGQGLYEQYF. The CDR3 nucleotides are TGTGCCAGCAGTCCGGGACAGGGGTTATACGAGCAGTACTTC.

The J gene is TRBJ2-5, the V gene TRBV23-1; no clear D gene. TRBV23-1 is treated as an ORF (open reading frame) with a function not yet certain. The CDR3 totals 16 residues. The V and J ends lost 2 bases and 0 bases respectively, with 13 bases between them. CDR3 DNA sequence: TGCGCCAGCAGTCAAGGTTGCGTCAAGTACCAAGAGACCCAGTACTTC. Protein sequence: CASSQGCVKYQETQYF.

V gene TRBV18 combines with J gene TRBJ2-7; D is unclear. The CDR3 is 12 residues long. Looked up from germline, CDR1 is KGHSH and CDR2 is LQKENI. V was shortened by 3 bases and J by 5 bases, with 8 bases between the two germline ends. Here the CDR3 DNA reads TGTGCCAGCTCACCCTCGGTCGACGAGCAGTACTTC. Amino acid sequence: CASSPSVDEQYF.

V is TRBV28 and J is TRBJ2-5, with 7 bases aligning to TRBD1. CDR3 size: 16 residues. After removal of 4 bases from V and 0 bases from J, the junction contained 8 bases not matched to a gene. The germline V gene encodes CDR1 MDHEN and CDR2 SYDVKM. The CDR3: CASSSSGTEYQETQYF. The CDR3 nucleotides are TGTGCCAGCAGTTCCTCCGGGACAGAGTACCAAGAGACCCAGTACTTC.

The chain combines TRBV7-2 with TRBJ2-7; D may be TRBD1 (8 bases). The CDR3 runs 16 residues. Looked up from germline, CDR1 is SGHTA and CDR2 is FQGNSA. The germline V and J ends were trimmed by 5 bases and 2 bases, with 19 bases remaining between them. CDR3 nucleotide sequence: TGTGCCAGCAGCCCAGGGGGGGGACAGGTAGCCTACGAGCAGTACTTC. The encoded protein is CASSPGGGQVAYEQYF.

On this clone itself: One end of the junction varies from germline; a read error may be responsible. This rearrangement joins TRBV7-7 to TRBJ2-5; D might be TRBD1 (6 bases). This CDR3 spans 13 amino acids. Germline V gene sequence: CDR1 SSHAT, CDR2 FNYEAQ (reference sequence). The CDR3 reads CASSADRMETQYF. CDR3 DNA sequence: TGTGCTAGCAGCGCCGACAGGATGGAGACCCAGTACTTC. Full variable domain (remainder filled in from reference TRBV7-7 and TRBJ2-5): GAGVSQSPRYKVTKRGQDVTLRCDPISSHATLYWYQQALGQGPEFLTYFNYEAQPDKSGLPSDRFSAERPEGSISTLTIQRTEQRDSAMYRCASSADRMETQYFGPGTRLLVL.

The rearrangement uses TRBV2 and TRBJ1-1, with TRBD1 matching over 11 bases. J was trimmed by 0 bases and V by 10 bases; bases with no gene match: 10. CDR1 and CDR2 from the germline V gene are SNHLY and FYNNEI. The CDR3 is made up of 16 amino acids. The CDR3 loop reads CATFRDRGALNTEAFF. As DNA, the CDR3 is TGTGCCACCTTCCGGGACAGGGGGGCCCTGAACACTGAAGCTTTCTTT.

This clone was picked up a small number of times. The chain combines TRBV28 with TRBJ2-7; weak D call: TRBD2 (6 bases). In germline, CDR1 is MDHEN, CDR2 SYDVKM. The ends were cut back, 3 bases at V and 0 bases at J, with 6 bases in the middle. The CDR3 totals 13 residues. The chain's CDR3 is CASSFGGSYEQYF. CDR3 DNA sequence: TGTGCCAGCAGTTTCGGGGGCTCCTACGAGCAGTACTTC. Together with reference TRBV28 and TRBJ2-7, the CDR3 gives the full variable domain: DVKVTQSSRYLVKRTGEKVFLECVQDMDHENMFWYRQDPGLGLRLIYFSYDVKMKEKGDIPEGYSVSREKKERFSLILESASTNQTSMYLCASSFGGSYEQYFGPGTRLTVT.

This clone has a handful of counts. V usage is TRBV14 and J usage is TRBJ1-2, with D perhaps TRBD1 (6 bases). The CDR3 has 13 amino acids. Per the germline V gene, CDR1 is SGHDN and CDR2 is FVKESK. Deletions cut 4 bases from V and 4 bases from J, with 10 bases between. This CDR3 reads CASSRGGGYGYTF. The CDR3 nucleotides are TGTGCCAGCAGCCGCGGGGGCGGCTATGGCTACACCTTC.

CDR3 protein: CASSIGSGGGQPQHF. Here the CDR3 DNA reads TGTGCCAGTAGTATTGGGTCAGGCGGCGGGCAGCCCCAGCATTTT. This rearrangement joins TRBV19 to TRBJ1-5; D unclear. V was shortened by 3 bases and J by 7 bases, with 16 bases between the two germline ends. CDR3 length: 15 amino acids. CDR1 LNHDA and CDR2 SQIVND come from the germline V gene (reference sequence).

J is TRBJ1-5 and V is TRBV18; 8 bases align to TRBD1. The CDR3 spans 14 residues. Per the germline V gene, CDR1 is KGHSH and CDR2 is LQKENI. The ends lost 4 bases at V and 3 bases at J; junction bases unmatched: 2. CDR3 nucleotide sequence: TGTGCCAGCTCACTGGACAGGGTCAATCAGCCCCAGCATTTT. Encoded protein: CASSLDRVNQPQHF.

The rearrangement links TRBV19 to TRBJ1-5, with D tentatively TRBD1 (5 bases). The V gene's germline CDR1 is LNHDA and CDR2 SQIVND (reference sequence). The CDR3 runs 11 residues. V gave up 6 bases and J gave up 12 bases, with 12 bases separating them. CDR3 in amino acids: CASRAGVIQHF. Written as DNA, the CDR3 is TGTGCCAGTAGAGCGGGGGTGATCCAGCATTTT.

The rearrangement joins TRBV19 to TRBJ1-6; 7 nucleotides agree with TRBD1. The V gene end was trimmed by 3 bases and the J gene end by 4 bases; junction bases not matched to a gene: 24. Germline CDR1 LNHDA, CDR2 SQIVND (reference sequence). The CDR3 runs 22 residues. The CDR3 here is CASSIEDPGQNWFGYYNSPLHF. CDR3 DNA sequence: TGTGCCAGTAGTATCGAAGATCCGGGACAGAATTGGTTTGGATATTATAATTCACCCCTCCACTTT.

The CDR3 loop reads CASRQGTTSGETQYF. As DNA, the CDR3 is TGTGCCAGCAGACAAGGAACTACTAGTGGAGAGACCCAGTACTTC. V gene TRBV2 combines with J gene TRBJ2-5, with D tentatively TRBD2 (5 bases). V was clipped by 6 bases and J by 4 bases, with 18 bases between them. The CDR3 extends over 15 amino acids. The germline CDR1 and CDR2 sequences are SNHLY and FYNNEI.

The rearrangement uses TRBV21-1 and TRBJ2-6; no DNA check was done on the table's D call, TRBD1. TRBV21-1 is a documented pseudogene. This CDR3 region has 18 residues. The CDR3 nucleotides are TGTGCCAGCAGCAGAAGGTGGGACGGGACAGGTTGGGCCAACGTCCTGACTTTC. This sequence encodes CASSRRWDGTGWANVLTF.

The genes are TRBV6-5 and TRBJ1-1; D is unclear. Germline V gene lookup returns CDR1 MNHEY and CDR2 SVGAGI. There are 16 residues in the CDR3. The V end was cut by 2 bases, the J end by 1 base, with 14 bases between. The CDR3 reads CASSYATWGENTEAFF. The DNA for the CDR3 is TGTGCCAGCAGTTACGCCACCTGGGGAGAGAACACTGAAGCTTTCTTT.